The 13 T cell receptor beta chains below all came from one sample that was sequenced in a study of identical twins. TCRdb used MiXCR to reprocess the 5' RACE reads, holding one entry per CDR3 protein. The sample contains about 340,000 distinct CDR3 sequences, 8.5% to 10% of which appear only once. The sample was naive T cells sorted from blood. The receptors were sampled from a woman between 45 and 60 years old in good health.

Many counts were recorded for this clonotype. The chain employs TRBV30 and TRBJ1-5, with TRBD1 matching over 7 bases. The germline CDR1 and CDR2 sequences are GTSNPN and SVGIG (reference sequence). V was clipped by 1 base and J by 3 bases; unmatched bases: 6. The CDR3 is 15 amino acids. DNA for the CDR3: TGTGCCTGGAGTGGGCCCAGGGGGAACAATCAGCCCCAGCATTTT. Protein: CAWSGPRGNNQPQHF.

This clonotype occurred a few times. The chain recombines TRBV7-6 with TRBJ2-1; D gene uncertain. The V end was cut by 1 base, the J end by 5 bases, with 9 bases between. This CDR3 spans 14 amino acids. Germline CDR1 is SGHVS and CDR2 is FNYEAQ. CDR3 nucleotide sequence: TGTGCCAGCAGCTTAGACCCACATAACAATGAGCAGTTCTTC. As protein: CASSLDPHNNEQFF.

This clonotype occurred many times. The V and J genes are TRBV6-1 and TRBJ2-1; D call uncertain. The ends were cut back, 1 base at V and 11 bases at J, with 6 bases in the middle. Germline V CDR1 and CDR2: MNHNS, SASEGT. The CDR3 extends over 11 amino acids. Written as DNA, the CDR3 is TGTGCCAGCAGTGAAGAATGGAAGCAGTTCTTC. Its protein product is CASSEEWKQFF.

This clonotype was detected ten times or more. The chain employs TRBV11-3 and TRBJ2-3; D not certain. Trimming took 1 base from V and 7 from J, leaving 6 bases between them. The CDR3 spans 12 residues. Germline V lookup: CDR1 SGHNT, CDR2 YENEEA. As DNA, the CDR3 is TGTGCCAGCAGCTTAGTCGTCAATACGCAGTATTTT. Translation gives CASSLVVNTQYF.

V usage is TRBV19 and J usage is TRBJ2-5; tentative D call: TRBD2 (5 bases). The CDR3 is made up of 15 amino acids. V shed 3 bases and J shed 0 bases, with 11 bases lying between them. Germline V CDR1 and CDR2: LNHDA, SQIVND (reference sequence). The CDR3 nucleotides read TGTGCCAGTAGTATTCAAGGGAGCTACCAAGAGACCCAGTACTTC. Translating it yields CASSIQGSYQETQYF.

This clonotype occurred many times. The chain uses TRBV5-1 and TRBJ2-3; 13 positions match TRBD2. The CDR3 loop spans 18 amino acids. The trim removed 4 bases at V and 5 bases at J, leaving 13 bases unmatched. The germline V gene has CDR1 SGHRS and CDR2 YFSETQ. The CDR3 region is CASSTPDGTSGTIDTQYF. The DNA of the CDR3 is TGCGCCAGCAGCACACCCGACGGGACTAGCGGGACGATAGATACGCAGTATTTT.

This clonotype was detected ten times or more. This chain links TRBV6-5 with TRBJ1-4; a weak D match, TRBD1 (6 bases). Germline V lookup: CDR1 MNHEY, CDR2 SVGAGI. The CDR3 covers 14 residues. V lost 3 bases to trimming and J lost 5 bases, with 10 bases between them. The CDR3: CASSYTGLNEKLFF. In nucleotides, the CDR3 is TGTGCCAGCAGTTATACAGGGCTGAATGAAAAACTGTTTTTT.

This clonotype was recorded a few times. The chain uses TRBV11-2 and TRBJ1-5; D unresolved. V was clipped by 1 base and J by 0 bases, with 13 bases between them. Germline V gene sequence: CDR1 SGHAT, CDR2 FQNNGV. The CDR3 sequence is 17 residues long. CDR3 in amino acids: CASSLGNWRTSNQPQHF. CDR3 bases: TGTGCCAGCAGCTTAGGGAATTGGAGGACTAGCAATCAGCCCCAGCATTTT.

This rearrangement joins TRBV10-3 to TRBJ2-1; 8 bases align to TRBD2. CDR1 is ENHRY and CDR2 is SYGVKD in the germline V gene. The CDR3 contains 13 residues. Trimming at V came to 11 bases and at J to 6 bases, leaving 9 bases not matched to a gene. The CDR3: CAAQRESSNEQFF. Written as DNA, the CDR3 is TGTGCCGCCCAGCGGGAGTCAAGCAATGAGCAGTTCTTC.

Of note for this clonotype: At one of its ends the junction is not consistent with the germline gene, which may arise from a read error. The chain is built from TRBV20-1 and TRBJ1-1; D unclear. CDR3 length equals 15 residues. Germline V gives CDR1 DFQATT, CDR2 SNEGSKA (reference sequence). The CDR3 nucleotides are TGCAGTGCTAGAGATGTTGTGGCGCCGAACACTCAAGCTTTCTTT. Its protein product is CSARDVVAPNTQAFF.

The V and J genes are TRBV9 and TRBJ2-1; 11 bases map to TRBD1. Trimming took 4 bases from V and 12 from J; bases not matched to a gene: 15. The CDR3 has 16 amino acids. Germline V gene sequence: CDR1 SGDLS, CDR2 YYNGEE. CDR3 sequence (DNA): TGTGCCAGCAGCAAAGCAAGCCGGGACAGGGGGTCAGCGCAGTTCTTC. Its protein product is CASSKASRDRGSAQFF. Supplemented by reference TRBV9 and TRBJ2-1, the full variable domain reads DSGVTQTPKHLITATGQRVTLRCSPRSGDLSVYWYQQSLDQGLQFLIQYYNGEERAKGNILERFSAQQFPDLHSELNLSSLELGDSALYFCASSKASRDRGSAQFFGPGTRLTVL.

The table lists this clonotype with many counts. The chain has TRBV29-1 and TRBJ2-4; unclear D gene. The V gene lost 6 bases and the J gene lost 5 bases, with 11 bases spanning the gap. Germline CDR1 reads SQVTM; CDR2 reads ANQGSEA. The CDR3 loop spans 12 amino acids. The CDR3 reads CSVLGRENIQYF. The CDR3 bases are TGCAGCGTATTGGGCCGGGAAAACATTCAGTACTTC.

This clonotype appeared a few times. V gene TRBV5-1 combines with J gene TRBJ2-1, with 12 bases fitting TRBD2. Germline V gene sequence: CDR1 SGHRS, CDR2 YFSETQ. The V segment lost 4 bases and the J segment 8 bases; nucleotides outside the gene matches: 13. This CDR3 comprises 17 residues. CDR3 sequence (DNA): TGCGCCAGCAGCCGGCCGCCCCCTAGCGGGGGGGCCTATGAGCAGTTCTTC. Protein sequence: CASSRPPPSGGAYEQFF.